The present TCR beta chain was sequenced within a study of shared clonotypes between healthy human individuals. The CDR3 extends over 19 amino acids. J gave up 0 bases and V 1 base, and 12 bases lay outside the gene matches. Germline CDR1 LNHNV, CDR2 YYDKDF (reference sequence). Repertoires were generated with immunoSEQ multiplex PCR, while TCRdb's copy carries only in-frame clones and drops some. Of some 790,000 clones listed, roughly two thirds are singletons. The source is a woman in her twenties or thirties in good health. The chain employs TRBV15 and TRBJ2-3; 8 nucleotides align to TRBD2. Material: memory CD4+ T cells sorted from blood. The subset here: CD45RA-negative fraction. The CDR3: CATSRGFGTSAVSTDTQYF. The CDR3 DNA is TGTGCCACCAGCAGAGGGTTCGGGACTAGTGCCGTTAGCACAGATACGCAGTATTTT. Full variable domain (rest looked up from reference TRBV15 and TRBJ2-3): DAMVIQNPRYQVTQFGKPVTLSCSQTLNHNVMYWYQQKSSQAPKLLFHYYDKDFNNEADTPDNFQSRRPNTSFCFLDIRSPGLGDTAMYLCATSRGFGTSAVSTDTQYFGPGTRLTVL.